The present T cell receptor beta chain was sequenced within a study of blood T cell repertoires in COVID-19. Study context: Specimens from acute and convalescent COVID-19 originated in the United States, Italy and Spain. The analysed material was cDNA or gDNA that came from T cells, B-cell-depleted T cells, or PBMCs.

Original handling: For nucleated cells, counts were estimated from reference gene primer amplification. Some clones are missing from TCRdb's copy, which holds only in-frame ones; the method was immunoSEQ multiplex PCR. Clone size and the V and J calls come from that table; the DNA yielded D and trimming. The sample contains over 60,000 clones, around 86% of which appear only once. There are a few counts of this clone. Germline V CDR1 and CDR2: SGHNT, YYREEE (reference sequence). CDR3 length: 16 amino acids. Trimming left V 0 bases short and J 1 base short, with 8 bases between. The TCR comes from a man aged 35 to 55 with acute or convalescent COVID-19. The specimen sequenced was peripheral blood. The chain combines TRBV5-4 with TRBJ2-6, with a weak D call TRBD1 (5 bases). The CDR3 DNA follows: TGTGCCAGCAGCTTGGAGCGACAGTCTGGGGCCAACGTCCTGACTTTC. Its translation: CASSLERQSGANVLTF.